These T cell receptor beta chains were read from a single sample in a study of regulatory T cells in long-lasting Graves disease. Via MiXCR, TCRdb re-called the multiplex PCR reads, giving one row per CDR3 protein. The data hold 410,000 or so distinct CDR3 sequences, with more than 13% observed a single time. This same sample was also part of a study on T cells in Graves' hyperthyroidism and ophthalmopathy.

Sequenced material: peripheral blood mononuclear cells (PBMCs), taken at new diagnosis, from a patient treated with antithyroid drugs. The receptors shown here come from a woman in her thirties with Graves disease. Both conserved end residues are part of each CDR3. A D gene is named only where the DNA matches it firmly. The size entry is marked missing in some rows and otherwise reads once, few, many or a size class.

v_gene: TRBV7-9
abundance: many
d_gene: TRBD2
j_gene: TRBJ2-7
CDR3aa: CASSSSGRYEQYF
CDR3nt: TGTGCCAGCAGCTCGAGCGGGAGGTACGAGCAGTACTTC

v_gene: TRBV28
abundance: many
d_gene: -
j_gene: TRBJ2-7
CDR3aa: CASSPMGTTYEQYF
CDR3nt: TGTGCCAGCAGTCCTATGGGGACCACCTACGAGCAGTACTTC

v_gene: TRBV27
abundance: once
d_gene: -
j_gene: TRBJ2-7
CDR3aa: CASSFVSTPYEQYF
CDR3nt: TGTGCCAGCAGTTTTGTGTCCACCCCCTACGAGCAGTACTTC

v_gene: TRBV7-9
abundance: many
d_gene: -
j_gene: TRBJ2-3
CDR3aa: CASSRARDSADTQYF
CDR3nt: TGTGCCAGCAGCCGCGCCCGCGACAGCGCAGATACGCAGTATTTT

v_gene: TRBV11-3
abundance: many
d_gene: -
j_gene: TRBJ2-1
CDR3aa: CASRQGVLGGGDEQFF
CDR3nt: TGTGCCAGCAGGCAAGGTGTGCTAGGAGGGGGGGATGAGCAGTTCTTC

v_gene: TRBV24-1
abundance: many
d_gene: TRBD1
j_gene: TRBJ1-2
CDR3aa: CATSRDRDYGYTF
CDR3nt: TGTGCCACCTCCCGAGACAGGGACTATGGCTACACCTTC

v_gene: TRBV2
abundance: -
d_gene: TRBD1
j_gene: TRBJ2-2
CDR3aa: CASSSPGTVNTGELFF
CDR3nt: TGTGCCAGCAGTTCCCCCGGGACAGTTAACACCGGGGAGCTGTTTTTT

v_gene: TRBV3-1
abundance: few
d_gene: -
j_gene: TRBJ2-2
CDR3aa: CASSPRGAANTGELFF
CDR3nt: TGTGCCAGCAGCCCCCGAGGGGCAGCGAACACCGGGGAGCTGTTTTTT

v_gene: TRBV28
abundance: -
d_gene: -
j_gene: TRBJ2-1
CDR3aa: CASSQTSSEQFF
CDR3nt: TGTGCCAGCAGCCAAACTAGCTCTGAGCAGTTCTTC

v_gene: TRBV20-1
abundance: many
d_gene: TRBD1
j_gene: TRBJ1-1
CDR3aa: CSALGKTGSEAFF
CDR3nt: TGCAGTGCCCTGGGAAAGACAGGGAGTGAAGCTTTCTTT

v_gene: TRBV20-1
abundance: many
d_gene: TRBD1
j_gene: TRBJ1-2
CDR3aa: CSARTGERGYTF
CDR3nt: TGCAGTGCGAGGACAGGGGAGCGCGGCTACACCTTC

v_gene: TRBV27
abundance: many
d_gene: TRBD2
j_gene: TRBJ2-1
CDR3aa: CASSLSMRTRIRDEQFF
CDR3nt: TGTGCCAGCAGTTTATCGATGAGGACTAGAATTCGTGATGAGCAGTTCTTC

v_gene: TRBV6-1
abundance: many
d_gene: TRBD2
j_gene: TRBJ2-7
CDR3aa: CASIGVPRTSGNNYEQYF
CDR3nt: TGTGCCAGCATCGGTGTCCCCAGGACTAGCGGGAACAATTACGAGCAGTACTTC

v_gene: TRBV5-4
abundance: few
d_gene: -
j_gene: TRBJ2-7
CDR3aa: CASSDLGTALYEQYF
CDR3nt: TGTGCCAGCAGCGATCTTGGGACTGCGCTGTACGAGCAGTACTTC

v_gene: TRBV15
abundance: many
d_gene: -
j_gene: TRBJ1-4
CDR3aa: CATSSDGTGGEKLFF
CDR3nt: TGTGCCACCAGCAGCGACGGGACGGGAGGGGAAAAACTGTTTTTT

v_gene: TRBV29-1
abundance: many
d_gene: -
j_gene: TRBJ2-3
CDR3aa: CSVEVVALATDTQYF
CDR3nt: TGCAGCGTTGAGGTCGTGGCCTTGGCGACAGATACGCAGTATTTT

v_gene: TRBV10-1
abundance: -
d_gene: TRBD1
j_gene: TRBJ1-1
CDR3aa: CASSPAGGTNTEAFF
CDR3nt: TGCGCCAGCAGCCCCGCAGGGGGAACCAACACTGAAGCTTTCTTT

v_gene: TRBV3-1
abundance: many
d_gene: -
j_gene: TRBJ2-1
CDR3aa: CASSLNLEDHDEQFF
CDR3nt: TGTGCCAGCAGCCTTAATCTAGAAGATCACGATGAGCAGTTCTTC

v_gene: TRBV12-3/TRBV12-4
abundance: -
d_gene: -
j_gene: TRBJ2-5
CDR3aa: CASSPGRYQETQYF
CDR3nt: TGTGCCAGCAGTCCCGGGCGGTACCAAGAGACCCAGTACTTC

v_gene: TRBV15
abundance: -
d_gene: -
j_gene: TRBJ2-5
CDR3aa: CATSSDPGQTQYF
CDR3nt: TGTGCCACCAGCAGTGATCCTGGGCAGACCCAGTACTTC

v_gene: TRBV12-3/TRBV12-4
abundance: few
d_gene: -
j_gene: TRBJ2-1
CDR3aa: CASSFPGRGNEQFF
CDR3nt: TGTGCCAGCAGTTTCCCTGGCCGAGGTAATGAGCAGTTCTTC

v_gene: TRBV5-1
abundance: few
d_gene: -
j_gene: TRBJ2-5
CDR3aa: CASSAGTSEETQYF
CDR3nt: TGCGCCAGCAGCGCCGGGACGTCCGAAGAGACCCAGTACTTC

v_gene: TRBV2
abundance: many
d_gene: -
j_gene: TRBJ2-5
CDR3aa: CASTLVGELGETQYF
CDR3nt: TGTGCCAGCACCCTGGTCGGGGAGCTGGGAGAGACCCAGTACTTC

v_gene: TRBV28
abundance: many
d_gene: TRBD2
j_gene: TRBJ2-7
CDR3aa: CASTRISGRAIYEQYF
CDR3nt: TGTGCCAGCACCCGAATTAGCGGGAGGGCCATTTACGAGCAGTACTTC

v_gene: TRBV6-5
abundance: -
d_gene: -
j_gene: TRBJ1-4
CDR3aa: CASSYSTGEKLFF
CDR3nt: TGTGCCAGCAGTTACTCCACAGGAGAAAAACTGTTTTTT

v_gene: TRBV20-1
abundance: many
d_gene: -
j_gene: TRBJ1-5
CDR3aa: CSAREGGQPQHF
CDR3nt: TGCAGTGCTAGAGAGGGAGGACAGCCCCAGCATTTT

v_gene: TRBV6-1
abundance: -
d_gene: -
j_gene: TRBJ1-2
CDR3aa: CASKRQGNSYGYTF
CDR3nt: TGTGCCAGCAAAAGGCAGGGTAACTCCTATGGCTACACCTTC

v_gene: TRBV6-1
abundance: -
d_gene: -
j_gene: TRBJ1-6
CDR3aa: CASRPGGRYNSPLHF
CDR3nt: TGTGCCAGCAGACCCGGGGGACGGTATAATTCACCCCTCCACTTT

v_gene: TRBV19
abundance: few
d_gene: -
j_gene: TRBJ2-7
CDR3aa: CASSMGRGQALPEQYF
CDR3nt: TGTGCCAGTAGTATGGGGAGGGGACAGGCCCTTCCTGAGCAGTACTTC

v_gene: TRBV27
abundance: many
d_gene: -
j_gene: TRBJ2-1
CDR3aa: CASSSRTGTFVGNEQFF
CDR3nt: TGTGCCAGCAGCTCAAGGACCGGGACCTTTGTGGGGAATGAGCAGTTCTTC

v_gene: TRBV6-5
abundance: many
d_gene: TRBD1
j_gene: TRBJ2-5
CDR3aa: CASSYSTRGRETQYF
CDR3nt: TGTGCCAGCAGTTACTCGACGAGGGGGCGGGAGACCCAGTACTTC

v_gene: TRBV6-1
abundance: few
d_gene: -
j_gene: TRBJ2-3
CDR3aa: CASSDNSLSTDTQYF
CDR3nt: TGTGCCAGCAGTGACAATTCCCTTAGCACAGATACGCAGTATTTT

v_gene: TRBV12-3/TRBV12-4
abundance: -
d_gene: -
j_gene: TRBJ1-1
CDR3aa: CASSLIGVFTEAFF
CDR3nt: TGTGCCAGCAGTTTAATTGGGGTATTTACTGAAGCTTTCTTT

v_gene: TRBV11-2
abundance: many
d_gene: TRBD2
j_gene: TRBJ2-1
CDR3aa: CASSLFSGSSYNEQFF
CDR3nt: TGTGCCAGCAGCTTATTTAGCGGGAGCTCCTACAATGAGCAGTTCTTC

v_gene: TRBV5-6
abundance: few
d_gene: -
j_gene: TRBJ1-2
CDR3aa: CASSLRTVGYGYTF
CDR3nt: TGTGCCAGCAGCCTCCGGACAGTGGGCTATGGCTACACCTTC

v_gene: TRBV11-2
abundance: many
d_gene: -
j_gene: TRBJ2-3
CDR3aa: CASSSDYYNTDTQYF
CDR3nt: TGTGCCAGCAGCTCGGACTACTACAACACAGATACGCAGTATTTT